This T cell receptor (beta chain) was sequenced during a study of spatial heterogeneity in lung cancer. Germline V CDR1 and CDR2: LNHDA, SQIVND (reference sequence). V was pared by 3 bases and J by 5 bases, with 5 bases of the junction left unmatched. This CDR3 region has 15 residues. Documented time point: sample taken at primary tumor resection. Individual TCR cDNA molecules each bore their own unique molecular identifier. One entry per CDR3 protein, called by TCRdb with MiXCR from the 5' RACE reads. The sample has about 38,000 distinct CDR3 sequences, about 5.2% seen once. At least ten counts were recorded for this clonotype.

V and J are TRBV19 and TRBJ1-1; 11 bases line up with TRBD1. The TCR was taken from a female donor with early-stage non-small cell lung cancer. The sample was PBMCs, taken at surgery. CDR3 bases: TGTGCCAGTAGTATCCCCGGGACAGGGGGTACTGAAGCTTTCTTT. This translates into CASSIPGTGGTEAFF.